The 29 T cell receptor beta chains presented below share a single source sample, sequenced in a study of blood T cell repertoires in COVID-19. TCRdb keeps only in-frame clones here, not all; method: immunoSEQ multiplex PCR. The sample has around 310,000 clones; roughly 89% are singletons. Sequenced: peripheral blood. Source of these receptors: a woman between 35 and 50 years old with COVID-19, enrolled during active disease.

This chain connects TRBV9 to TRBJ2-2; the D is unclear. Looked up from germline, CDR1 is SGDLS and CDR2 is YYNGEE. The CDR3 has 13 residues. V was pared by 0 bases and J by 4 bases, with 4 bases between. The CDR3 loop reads CASSVVITGELFF. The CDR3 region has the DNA TGTGCCAGCAGCGTAGTTATCACCGGGGAGCTGTTTTTT. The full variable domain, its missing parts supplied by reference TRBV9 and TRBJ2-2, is DSGVTQTPKHLITATGQRVTLRCSPRSGDLSVYWYQQSLDQGLQFLIQYYNGEERAKGNILERFSAQQFPDLHSELNLSSLELGDSALYFCASSVVITGELFFGEGSRLTVL.

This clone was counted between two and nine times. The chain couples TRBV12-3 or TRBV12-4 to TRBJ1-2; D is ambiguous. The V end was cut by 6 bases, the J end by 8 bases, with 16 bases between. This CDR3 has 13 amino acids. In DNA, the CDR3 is TGTGCCAGCAGCCTTGGCCCGGGTCGGGGCTACACCTTC. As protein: CASSLGPGRGYTF.

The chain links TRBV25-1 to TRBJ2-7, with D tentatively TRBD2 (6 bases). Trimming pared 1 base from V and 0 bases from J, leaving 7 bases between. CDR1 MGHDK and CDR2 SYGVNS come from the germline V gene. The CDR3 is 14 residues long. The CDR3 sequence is CASSESDYSYEQYF. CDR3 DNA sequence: TGTGCCAGCAGTGAATCGGACTACTCCTACGAGCAGTACTTC.

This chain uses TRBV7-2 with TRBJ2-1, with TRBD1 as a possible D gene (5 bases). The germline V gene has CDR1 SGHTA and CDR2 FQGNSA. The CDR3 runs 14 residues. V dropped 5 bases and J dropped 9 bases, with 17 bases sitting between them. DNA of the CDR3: TGTGCCAGCAGCCCCAGGGCTTTTACCGGTGAGCAGTTCTTC. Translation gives CASSPRAFTGEQFF.

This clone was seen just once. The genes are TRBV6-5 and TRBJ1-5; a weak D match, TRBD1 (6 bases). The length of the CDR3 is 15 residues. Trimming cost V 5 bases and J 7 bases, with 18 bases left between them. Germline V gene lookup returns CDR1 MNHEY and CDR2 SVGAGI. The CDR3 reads CASSLDSSGDQPQHF. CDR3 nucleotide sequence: TGTGCCAGCAGTCTGGACAGTTCAGGGGACCAGCCCCAGCATTTT.

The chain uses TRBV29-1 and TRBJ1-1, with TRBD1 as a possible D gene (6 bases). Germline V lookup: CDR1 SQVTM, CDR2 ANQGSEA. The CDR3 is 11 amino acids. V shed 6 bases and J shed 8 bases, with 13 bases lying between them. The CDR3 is CSVRTETEAFF. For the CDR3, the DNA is TGCAGCGTAAGGACAGAGACAGAAGCTTTCTTT.

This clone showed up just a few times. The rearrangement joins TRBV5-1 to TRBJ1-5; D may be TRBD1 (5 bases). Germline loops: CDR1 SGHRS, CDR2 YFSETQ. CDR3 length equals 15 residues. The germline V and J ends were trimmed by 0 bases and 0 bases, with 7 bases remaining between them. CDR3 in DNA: TGCGCCAGCAGCTTGGGCGGGACTAGCAATCAGCCCCAGCATTTT. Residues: CASSLGGTSNQPQHF.

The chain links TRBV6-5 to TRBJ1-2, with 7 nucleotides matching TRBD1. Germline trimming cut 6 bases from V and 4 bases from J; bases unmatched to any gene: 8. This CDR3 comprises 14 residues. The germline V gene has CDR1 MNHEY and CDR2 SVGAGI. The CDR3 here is CASRPSGQVYGYTF. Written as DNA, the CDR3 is TGTGCCAGCAGACCCTCCGGACAGGTCTATGGCTACACCTTC.

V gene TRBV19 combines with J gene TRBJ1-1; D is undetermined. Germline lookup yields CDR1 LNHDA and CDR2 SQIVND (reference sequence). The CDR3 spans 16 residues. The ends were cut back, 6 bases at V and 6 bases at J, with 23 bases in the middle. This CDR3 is CASRPRAGPAFPEAFF. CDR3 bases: TGTGCCAGTAGGCCGAGAGCAGGCCCCGCATTCCCTGAAGCTTTCTTT.

Here the CDR3 reads CASSSAGGASYEQYF. The DNA of the CDR3 is TGTGCCAGCAGTTCGGCGGGGGGCGCTTCCTACGAGCAGTACTTC. The chain carries TRBV28 and TRBJ2-7, with 8 bases aligning to TRBD2. The CDR3 is 15 residues long. Germline assignment: CDR1 MDHEN and CDR2 SYDVKM. V trimming: 4 bases; J trimming: 1 base; junction bases outside the gene matches: 6.

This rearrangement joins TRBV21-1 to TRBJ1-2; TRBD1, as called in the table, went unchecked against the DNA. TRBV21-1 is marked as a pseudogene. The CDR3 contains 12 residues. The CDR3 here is CASPQTNYGYTF. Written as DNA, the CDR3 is TGTGCCAGCCCCCAGACTAACTATGGCTACACCTTC.

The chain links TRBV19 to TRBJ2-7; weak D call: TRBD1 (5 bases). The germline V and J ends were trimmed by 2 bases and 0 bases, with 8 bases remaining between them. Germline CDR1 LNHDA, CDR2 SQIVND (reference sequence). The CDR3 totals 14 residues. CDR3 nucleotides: TGTGCCAGTAGTATAACAGGCGACTCCTACGAGCAGTACTTC. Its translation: CASSITGDSYEQYF.

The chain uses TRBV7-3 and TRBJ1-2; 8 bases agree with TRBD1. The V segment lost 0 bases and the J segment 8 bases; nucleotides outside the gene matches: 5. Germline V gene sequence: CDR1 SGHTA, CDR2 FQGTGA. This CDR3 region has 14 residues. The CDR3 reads CASSLTSAGGGYTF. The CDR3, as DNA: TGTGCCAGCAGCTTAACGTCGGCAGGGGGCGGCTACACCTTC.

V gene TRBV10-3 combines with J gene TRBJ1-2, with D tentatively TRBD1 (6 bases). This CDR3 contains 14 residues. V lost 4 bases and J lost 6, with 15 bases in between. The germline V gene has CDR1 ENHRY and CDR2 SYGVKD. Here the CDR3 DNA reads TGTGCCATCAGTGGACAGGCTGGCATCCATGGCTACACCTTC. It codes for CAISGQAGIHGYTF.

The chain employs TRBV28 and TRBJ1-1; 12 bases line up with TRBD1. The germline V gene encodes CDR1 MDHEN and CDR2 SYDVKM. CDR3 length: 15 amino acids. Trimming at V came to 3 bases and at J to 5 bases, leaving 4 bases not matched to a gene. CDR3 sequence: CASSLWGQGATEAFF. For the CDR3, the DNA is TGTGCCAGCAGTTTGTGGGGACAGGGGGCAACTGAAGCTTTCTTT. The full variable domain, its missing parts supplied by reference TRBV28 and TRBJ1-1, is DVKVTQSSRYLVKRTGEKVFLECVQDMDHENMFWYRQDPGLGLRLIYFSYDVKMKEKGDIPEGYSVSREKKERFSLILESASTNQTSMYLCASSLWGQGATEAFFGQGTRLTVV.

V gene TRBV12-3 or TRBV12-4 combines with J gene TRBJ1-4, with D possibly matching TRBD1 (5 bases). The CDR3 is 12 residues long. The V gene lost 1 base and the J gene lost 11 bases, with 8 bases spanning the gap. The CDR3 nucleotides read TGTGCCAGCAGTTTAGTCGGGGGTAAACTGTTTTTT. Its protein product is CASSLVGGKLFF.

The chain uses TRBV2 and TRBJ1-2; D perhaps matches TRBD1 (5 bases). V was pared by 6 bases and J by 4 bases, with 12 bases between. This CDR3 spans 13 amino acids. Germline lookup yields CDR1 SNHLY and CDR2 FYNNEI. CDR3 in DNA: TGTGCCAGCAGCCGGACACTGACCTATGGCTACACCTTC. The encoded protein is CASSRTLTYGYTF.

This chain's CDR3 is CASSLLDRANTGELFF. Here the CDR3 DNA reads TGTGCCAGCAGCTTACTGGACAGGGCGAACACCGGGGAGCTGTTTTTT. The chain combines TRBV7-3 with TRBJ2-2; 8 bases map to TRBD1. V shed 2 bases, J shed 0 bases, and the junction held 2 bases outside the gene matches. The germline V gene has CDR1 SGHTA and CDR2 FQGTGA. The CDR3 spans 16 residues.

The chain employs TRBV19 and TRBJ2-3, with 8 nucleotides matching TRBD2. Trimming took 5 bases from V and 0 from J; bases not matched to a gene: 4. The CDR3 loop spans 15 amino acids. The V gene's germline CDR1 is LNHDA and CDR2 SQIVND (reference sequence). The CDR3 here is CASSVLAASTDTQYF. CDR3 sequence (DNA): TGTGCCAGTAGTGTACTAGCGGCTAGCACAGATACGCAGTATTTT.

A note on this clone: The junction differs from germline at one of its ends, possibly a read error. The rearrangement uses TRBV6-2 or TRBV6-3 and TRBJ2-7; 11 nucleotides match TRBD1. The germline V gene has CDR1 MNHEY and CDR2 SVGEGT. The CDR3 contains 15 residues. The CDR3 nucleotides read TGTGCCACCAGTTATAGGGGGACAGGGGGCTACGAGCAGTACTTC. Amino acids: CATSYRGTGGYEQYF.

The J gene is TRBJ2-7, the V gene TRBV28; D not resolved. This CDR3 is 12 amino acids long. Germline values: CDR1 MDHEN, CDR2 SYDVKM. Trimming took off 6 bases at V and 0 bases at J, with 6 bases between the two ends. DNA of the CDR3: TGTGCCAGCAGGGCTTCCTCCTACGAGCAGTACTTC. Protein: CASRASSYEQYF.

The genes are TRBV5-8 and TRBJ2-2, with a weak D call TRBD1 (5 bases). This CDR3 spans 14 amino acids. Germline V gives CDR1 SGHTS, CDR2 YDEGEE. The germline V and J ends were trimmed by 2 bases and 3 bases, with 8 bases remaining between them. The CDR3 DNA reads TGTGCCAGCAGCTTACAGGCGTACACCGGGGAGCTGTTTTTT. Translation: CASSLQAYTGELFF.

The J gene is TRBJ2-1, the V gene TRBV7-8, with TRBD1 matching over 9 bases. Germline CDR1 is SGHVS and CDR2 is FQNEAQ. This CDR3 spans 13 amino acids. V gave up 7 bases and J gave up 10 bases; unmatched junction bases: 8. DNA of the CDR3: TGTGCCAGCATCGCACAGGGGGCAAGGGAGCAGTTCTTC. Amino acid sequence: CASIAQGAREQFF.

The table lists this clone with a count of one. CDR3 sequence reads: CASSLERTGGYGYTF. The DNA of the CDR3 is TGTGCCAGCAGCTTAGAGAGGACAGGGGGCTATGGCTACACCTTC. The rearrangement links TRBV7-2 to TRBJ1-2; 10 bases map to TRBD1. Germline V gene data show CDR1 as SGHTA and CDR2 as FQGNSA. Unmatched junction bases numbered 3, after V lost 1 base and J lost 4 bases. The CDR3 contains 15 residues.

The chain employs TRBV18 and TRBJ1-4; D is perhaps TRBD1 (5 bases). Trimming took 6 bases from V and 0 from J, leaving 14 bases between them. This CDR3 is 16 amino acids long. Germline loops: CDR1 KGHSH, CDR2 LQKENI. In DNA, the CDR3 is TGTGCCAGCTCGCCTGCTCGGACACCAACTAATGAAAAACTGTTTTTT. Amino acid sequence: CASSPARTPTNEKLFF.

The CDR3 DNA reads TGTGCCAGCAGTCGGACTAGCGGGGCATCCAATGAGCAGTTCTTC. The encoded protein is CASSRTSGASNEQFF. The chain links TRBV2 to TRBJ2-1; TRBD2 agrees at 12 bases. Per the germline V gene, CDR1 is SNHLY and CDR2 is FYNNEI. The CDR3 covers 15 residues. V trimming: 5 bases; J trimming: 6 bases; junction bases outside the gene matches: 5.

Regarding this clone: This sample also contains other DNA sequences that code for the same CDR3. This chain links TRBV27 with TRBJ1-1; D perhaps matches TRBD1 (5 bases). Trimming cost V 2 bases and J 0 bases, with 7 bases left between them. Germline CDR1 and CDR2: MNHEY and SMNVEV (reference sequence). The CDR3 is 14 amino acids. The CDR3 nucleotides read TGTGCCAGCAGTTTAGGGGCCTTGAACACTGAAGCTTTCTTT. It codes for CASSLGALNTEAFF.

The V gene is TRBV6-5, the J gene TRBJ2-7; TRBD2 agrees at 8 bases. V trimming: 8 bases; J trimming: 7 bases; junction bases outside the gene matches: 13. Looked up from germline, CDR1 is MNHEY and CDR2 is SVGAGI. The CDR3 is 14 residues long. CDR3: CASRPGGGTREQYF. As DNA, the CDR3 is TGTGCCAGCCGACCGGGTGGAGGGACTAGGGAGCAGTACTTC.

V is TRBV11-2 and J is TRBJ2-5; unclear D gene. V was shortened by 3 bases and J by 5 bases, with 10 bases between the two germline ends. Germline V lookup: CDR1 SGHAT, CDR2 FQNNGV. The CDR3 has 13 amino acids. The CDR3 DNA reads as TGTGCCAGCAGCTTGGAGTTTACGGAGACCCAGTACTTC. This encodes CASSLEFTETQYF.